This T cell receptor (beta chain) is drawn from a study of CD8 T cells in ankylosing spondylitis. TCRdb re-derived calls from the 5' RACE reads in MiXCR, one entry per CDR3 protein. The profile shows some 300,000 distinct CDR3 sequences, less than 25% of them singletons. Trimming removed 6 bases at V and 7 bases at J, with 25 bases between. Germline V gene sequence: CDR1 MNHEY, CDR2 SVGEGT. The CDR3 totals 17 residues. The TCR sequence derives from a female donor with ankylosing spondylitis or in good health (not recorded which). This rearrangement joins TRBV6-2 or TRBV6-3 to TRBJ2-1, with D tentatively TRBD2 (5 bases). Material: blood, either unsorted or a sorted T cell fraction (not recorded which). The DNA for the CDR3 is TGTGCCAGCAGCCACCTCCGGGGAGAGCAAGGTCGGAATGAGCAGTTCTTC. It codes for CASSHLRGEQGRNEQFF.